The sequence of this T cell receptor beta chain was determined in a study of blood T cells in healthy people across ages. Germline lookup yields CDR1 MDHEN and CDR2 SYDVKM. Unmatched junction bases numbered 16, after V lost 1 base and J lost 4 bases. There are 19 residues in the CDR3. The table lists this clonotype with many counts. Alongside a J-beta primer mix, a sample-barcoded 5' primer served in a second PCR lasting roughly 7 to 11 cycles. A single record per CDR3 protein comes from TCRdb applying MiXCR to the 5' RACE reads. Of 650,000 to 950,000 distinct CDR3 sequences listed, roughly 44% were seen once; the top ten hold roughly 19%.

V gene TRBV28 combines with J gene TRBJ2-5; 9 nucleotides align to TRBD2. This clonotype was obtained from a man aged 55 to 70 in good health. The material sequenced was blood. DNA of the CDR3: TGTGCCAGCAGTTTATCGTGGGTTTCTAGCGGGGATATTGGAGAGACCCAGTACTTC. Translating it yields CASSLSWVSSGDIGETQYF.